This T cell receptor (beta chain) derives from a study of T cells in Graves' hyperthyroidism and ophthalmopathy. The table lists this clonotype with many counts. Researchers took RNA transcripts and amplified the TCR beta CDR3 regions from them. A first-round RT-PCR of the TCR CDR3 used the HTBI primer set. One entry per CDR3 protein, called by TCRdb with MiXCR from the multiplex PCR reads. The sample carries some 600,000 distinct CDR3 sequences, 11% to 15% recorded once. Uncontrolled infection, other autoimmune disease, pregnancy or lactation disqualified patients from enrolment. The specimen was blood. This receptor was taken from a woman in her 30s with Graves' hyperthyroidism that later progressed to Graves' ophthalmopathy.

CDR3 sequence reads: CASSEDHGAQYF. CDR3 DNA sequence: TGTGCCAGCAGCGAGGACCACGGGGCCCAGTACTTC. The chain combines TRBV9 with TRBJ2-5; TRBD2 might be the D (5 bases). Trimming took 3 bases from V and 9 from J, leaving 12 bases between them. Germline-derived CDR1 and CDR2 are SGDLS and YYNGEE. This CDR3 has 12 amino acids.